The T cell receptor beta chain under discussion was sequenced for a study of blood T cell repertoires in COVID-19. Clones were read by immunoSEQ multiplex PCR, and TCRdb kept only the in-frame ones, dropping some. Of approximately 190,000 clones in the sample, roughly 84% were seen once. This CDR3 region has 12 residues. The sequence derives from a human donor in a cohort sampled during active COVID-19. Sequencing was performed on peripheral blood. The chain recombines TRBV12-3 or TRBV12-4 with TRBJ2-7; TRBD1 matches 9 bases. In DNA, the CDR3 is TGTGCCAGCAGTTTAGGTTTGGGACAGGGTATCGTC. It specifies CASSLGLGQGIV.